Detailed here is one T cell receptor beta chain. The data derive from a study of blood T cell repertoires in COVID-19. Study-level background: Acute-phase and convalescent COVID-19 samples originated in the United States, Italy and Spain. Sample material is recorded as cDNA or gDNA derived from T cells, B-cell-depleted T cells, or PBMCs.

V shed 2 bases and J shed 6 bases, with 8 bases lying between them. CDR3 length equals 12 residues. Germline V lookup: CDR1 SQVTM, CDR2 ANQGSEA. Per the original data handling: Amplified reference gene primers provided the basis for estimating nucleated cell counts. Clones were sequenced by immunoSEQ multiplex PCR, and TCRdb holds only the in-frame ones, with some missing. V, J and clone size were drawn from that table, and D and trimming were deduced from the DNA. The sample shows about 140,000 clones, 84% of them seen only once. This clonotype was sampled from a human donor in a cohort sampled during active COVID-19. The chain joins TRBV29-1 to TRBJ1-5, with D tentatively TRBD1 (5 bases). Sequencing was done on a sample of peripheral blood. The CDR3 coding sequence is TGCAGCGTTGAAATGGGGGGTCAGCCCCAGCATTTT. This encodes CSVEMGGQPQHF.